This TCR beta chain was recovered during a study of persistence of HIV-infected CD4 T cells. The immunoSEQ assay was version 4, run in survey mode. Assay used: immunoSEQ multiplex PCR; TCRdb lists only in-frame clones, some missing. Among almost 20,000 clones listed, about 80% were seen once. Study-level results: Antigen-responding cells were enriched for degenerate expanded CDR3beta sequences.

Lysates of CMV-infected fibroblasts at around 9.8 ug/mL stimulated these cells. Sorting selected CD4+ T cells upregulating both CD40 ligand and CD69. Donors had CD4+ T cell counts above 400 cells/uL and were CMV-seropositive. Stimulated PBMCs had first been depleted of CD8+ T cells. Germline loops: CDR1 SGHKS, CDR2 YYEKEE (reference sequence). The CDR3 runs to 16 residues. The germline V and J ends were trimmed by 0 bases and 3 bases, with 14 bases remaining between them. As to this clone: Its antigen remains unidentified.

This chain uses TRBV5-5 with TRBJ2-3; D might be TRBD1 (5 bases). Sample: CD4+ T cells sorted from PBMCs after roughly 19-hour stimulation, taken from a patient who received antiretroviral therapy. The receptor comes from an adult man with HIV who was CMV-seropositive. CDR3: CASSLGAVRVTDTQYF. In DNA, the CDR3 is TGTGCCAGCAGCTTGGGGGCAGTCAGGGTAACAGATACGCAGTATTTT.